This T cell receptor (beta chain) was sequenced for a study of blood T cell repertoires in COVID-19. J was trimmed by 14 bases and V by 0 bases; bases with no gene match: 7. Germline V CDR1 and CDR2: SGHKS, YYEKEE (reference sequence). This CDR3 has 13 residues. As processed by the authors: Amplifying reference gene primers gave estimates of nucleated cell counts. Repertoires were generated with immunoSEQ multiplex PCR, while TCRdb's copy carries only in-frame clones and drops some. V and J calls and clone size are copied from that table; D and trimming were computed from the DNA. The table shows under 95,000 clones, with 80% to 90% occurring only once.

Sequenced sample: peripheral blood. The clonotype comes from a man aged 80 or over in a cohort sampled during active COVID-19. The gene calls are TRBV5-5 and TRBJ1-2, with TRBD1 matching 10 bases. The DNA for the CDR3 is TGTGCCAGCAGCTTGGAAGGACAGGGGGTCAGGACCTTC. This sequence encodes CASSLEGQGVRTF.